The source of this TCR beta chain is a study of cytomegalovirus exposure and HLA in healthy donors. Whole-study context: Among the approximately 430 donors who were genotyped, approximately 76% fell in the genetic ancestry cluster that is associated with self-reported Caucasian donors. Findings of the study overall: Cytomegalovirus-associated status was assigned to some 180 TCR beta chains.

CDR3 length: 16 amino acids. CDR1 is SGHTA and CDR2 is FQGNSA in the germline V gene. Trimming left V 3 bases short and J 0 bases short, with 15 bases between. The PCR was carried out with 60 Vbeta primers and 13 Jbeta primers. Generated by immunoSEQ multiplex PCR, the TCRdb table keeps only in-frame clones and is missing some. The sample shows around 150,000 clones, roughly 77% of them seen only once. The table lists this clone with a count of one. Its antigen is as yet unknown. The source material was PBMCs. The clonotype originates from a young woman in good health and CMV-seronegative. The chain carries TRBV7-2 and TRBJ2-7; tentatively, D is TRBD2 (5 bases). The CDR3 loop reads CASSFPRTGSSYEQYF. As DNA, the CDR3 is TGTGCCAGCAGCTTCCCTAGGACTGGTTCCTCCTACGAGCAGTACTTC. The whole variable domain, filled in from reference TRBV7-2 and TRBJ2-7, reads GAGVSQSPSNKVTEKGKDVELRCDPISGHTALYWYRQSLGQGLEFLIYFQGNSAPDKSGLPSDRFSAERTGGSVSTLTIQRTQQEDSAVYLCASSFPRTGSSYEQYFGPGTRLTVT.